A single sample gave rise to the 17 T cell receptor beta chains below, sequenced in a study of CD8+ T cells in alopecia areata. Extracted from the samples, RNA was reverse transcribed into cDNA to serve as the sequencing template. Method: immunoSEQ multiplex PCR; TCRdb's copy keeps in-frame clones and lacks some. In the table there are over 150,000 clones, 45% to 65% of which are singletons. Treatment: oral pan-JAK inhibitor, 5-10 mg twice daily. This specimen consisted of CD4+ T cells sorted from blood, obtained at week 4, from a patient treated with tofacitinib. These receptors all stem from a human donor with alopecia areata.

This CDR3 reads CAISESRGGNEQYF. The CDR3 DNA is TGTGCCATCAGTGAGTCGCGTGGAGGGAACGAGCAGTACTTC. The chain joins TRBV10-3 to TRBJ2-7; perhaps TRBD2 as D (6 bases). CDR1 is ENHRY, CDR2 SYGVKD, per germline. The CDR3 has 14 amino acids. V gave up 0 bases and J gave up 5 bases, with 11 bases separating them.

The gene calls are TRBV4-2 and TRBJ2-1; TRBD2 matches 9 bases. Germline lookup yields CDR1 LGHNA and CDR2 YNFKEQ. The ends lost 4 bases at V and 2 bases at J; junction bases unmatched: 6. This CDR3 spans 16 amino acids. CDR3 loop: CASSPPGLATYNEQFF. CDR3 DNA: TGTGCCAGCAGCCCCCCGGGACTAGCTACCTACAATGAGCAGTTCTTC.

The chain recombines TRBV5-1 with TRBJ2-3, with 8 bases lining up with TRBD1. There are 14 residues in the CDR3. The germline V gene has CDR1 SGHRS and CDR2 YFSETQ. V shed 4 bases and J 5 bases; nucleotides not matched to a gene: 6. In DNA form, the CDR3 reads TGCGCCAGCAGCCAGGACAGGGATGTAGATACGCAGTATTTT. This sequence encodes CASSQDRDVDTQYF.

Note on this clone: Mismatch with germline at one junction end may stem from a read error. The chain recombines TRBV11-2 with TRBJ2-3; the D is unclear. Germline V gene data show CDR1 as SGHAT and CDR2 as FQNNGV. CDR3 size: 15 residues. CDR3 sequence (DNA): TGTGCCAGCAACTTAGGCCGTCGATGGACAGATACGCAGTATTTT. Translation gives CASNLGRRWTDTQYF.

Concerning this clone itself: This same CDR3 is encoded by further DNA sequences in the sample. The gene calls are TRBV7-2 and TRBJ2-7; D perhaps matches TRBD1 (6 bases). The germline V gene encodes CDR1 SGHTA and CDR2 FQGNSA. Trimming cost V 5 bases and J 1 base, with 12 bases left between them. The length of the CDR3 is 14 residues. This CDR3 reads CASSLDRFSYEQYF. In DNA form, the CDR3 reads TGTGCCAGCAGCCTTGACAGGTTTTCCTACGAGCAGTACTTC. The full variable domain, completed using reference TRBV7-2 and TRBJ2-7, is GAGVSQSPSNKVTEKGKDVELRCDPISGHTALYWYRQSLGQGLEFLIYFQGNSAPDKSGLPSDRFSAERTGGSVSTLTIQRTQQEDSAVYLCASSLDRFSYEQYFGPGTRLTVT.

V usage is TRBV6-6 and J usage is TRBJ2-6; possible D gene TRBD2, 5 bases. V lost 5 bases, J lost 2 bases, and 10 bases lay in between. Per the germline V gene, CDR1 is MNHNY and CDR2 is SVGAGI (reference sequence). This CDR3 spans 15 amino acids. CDR3 nucleotides: TGTGCCAGCAGTCGGGGAGCGGCTGGGGCCAACGTCCTGACTTTC. Translation gives CASSRGAAGANVLTF.

The rearrangement uses TRBV9 and TRBJ2-5, with D unresolved. Per germline, CDR1 SGDLS and CDR2 YYNGEE. CDR3 length: 12 residues. V shed 0 bases and J shed 0 bases, with 0 bases lying between them. The CDR3 region has the DNA TGTGCCAGCAGCGTAGACCAAGAGACCCAGTACTTC. It translates to CASSVDQETQYF. The full variable domain, its missing parts supplied by reference TRBV9 and TRBJ2-5, is DSGVTQTPKHLITATGQRVTLRCSPRSGDLSVYWYQQSLDQGLQFLIQYYNGEERAKGNILERFSAQQFPDLHSELNLSSLELGDSALYFCASSVDQETQYFGPGTRLLVL.

CDR3 sequence reads: CASGLQTNEKLFF. In nucleotides, the CDR3 is TGTGCCAGCGGATTACAAACTAATGAAAAACTGTTTTTT. The rearrangement uses TRBV25-1 and TRBJ1-4; D is ambiguous. The CDR3 is 13 amino acids. Germline V gene lookup returns CDR1 MGHDK and CDR2 SYGVNS. Trimming cost V 8 bases and J 1 base, with 8 bases left between them.

This chain links TRBV5-1 with TRBJ2-7; 7 positions match TRBD1. Germline CDR1 SGHRS, CDR2 YFSETQ. CDR3 length: 14 amino acids. Unmatched junction bases numbered 4, after V lost 2 bases and J lost 2 bases. The CDR3 protein is CASSFGQVTYEQYF. CDR3 DNA sequence: TGCGCCAGCAGCTTCGGACAGGTTACCTACGAGCAGTACTTC.

This clone was counted a single time. An end of the junction does not agree with germline; a read error may underlie this. The V and J genes are TRBV7-7 and TRBJ2-5, with D possibly being TRBD1 (5 bases). The CDR3 has 14 residues. Germline CDR1 is SSHAT and CDR2 is FNYEAQ (reference sequence). DNA of the CDR3: TGTGCTAGCAGCTCGACTCAGGGTGGAGAGACCCAGTACTTC. Its protein is CASSSTQGGETQYF.

This chain's CDR3 is CAWRDWGHETQYF. In DNA form, the CDR3 reads TGTGCCTGGAGGGATTGGGGGCACGAGACCCAGTACTTC. V and J are TRBV30 and TRBJ2-5, with a tentative D call TRBD1 (6 bases). V gave up 3 bases and J gave up 5 bases, with 13 bases separating them. This CDR3 is built from 13 residues. CDR1 and CDR2 from the germline V gene are GTSNPN and SVGIG (reference sequence).

This clone showed up just a few times. The chain links TRBV6-1 to TRBJ2-7; D is uncertain. Germline V gene data show CDR1 as MNHNS and CDR2 as SASEGT. The CDR3 contains 11 residues. V lost 5 bases and J 3 bases, leaving 5 bases between the germline ends. The CDR3 DNA reads as TGTGCCAGCAGTCCCTACTACGAGCAGTACTTC. Translated: CASSPYYEQYF.

There are a few counts of this clone. This chain connects TRBV23-1 to TRBJ1-5; tentative D call: TRBD1 (6 bases). TRBV23-1 is flagged as an ORF with uncertain function. V gave up 5 bases and J gave up 0 bases, with 17 bases separating them. CDR3 length equals 17 residues. CDR3 loop: CASSYRTVKFSNQPQHF. Here the CDR3 DNA reads TGCGCCAGCAGTTACCGGACAGTAAAATTTAGCAATCAGCCCCAGCATTTT.

The V gene is TRBV4-3, the J gene TRBJ2-2; a possible D gene is TRBD2 (6 bases). This CDR3 comprises 15 residues. Germline loops: CDR1 LGHNA, CDR2 YSLEER. Trimming pared 2 bases from V and 6 bases from J, leaving 13 bases between. CDR3 protein: CASSQSGRRAGELFF. CDR3 bases: TGCGCCAGCAGCCAATCGGGGAGGCGAGCCGGGGAGCTGTTTTTT.

This clone was picked up a small number of times. The chain is built from TRBV7-9 and TRBJ1-3; 7 bases are a match to TRBD1. The V and J ends lost 2 bases and 0 bases, in that order; junction bases with no gene match: 1. The CDR3 extends over 15 amino acids. CDR1 SEHNR and CDR2 FQNEAQ come from the germline V gene (reference sequence). The CDR3 sequence: CASSLPGGSGNTIYF. The CDR3 DNA follows: TGTGCCAGCAGCTTACCAGGGGGCTCTGGAAACACCATATATTTT.

This rearrangement joins TRBV19 to TRBJ2-2; D ambiguous. The CDR3 length is 13 residues. Germline values: CDR1 LNHDA, CDR2 SQIVND (reference sequence). V shed 1 base and J shed 11 bases, with 11 bases lying between them. This CDR3 is CASSIAAERELFF. DNA of the CDR3: TGTGCCAGTAGTATAGCGGCGGAGCGCGAGCTGTTTTTT.

This clone appeared a few times. The V call is TRBV7-2, the J call TRBJ1-6; TRBD1 is a possible D gene (5 bases). CDR1 SGHTA and CDR2 FQGNSA come from the germline V gene. V was shortened by 1 base and J by 7 bases, with 5 bases between the two germline ends. CDR3 size: 13 residues. CDR3 coding DNA: TGTGCCAGCAGCTTAGGACAGAATTCACCCCTCCACTTT. Protein: CASSLGQNSPLHF. Combining the CDR3 with reference TRBV7-2 and TRBJ1-6 gives the whole variable domain GAGVSQSPSNKVTEKGKDVELRCDPISGHTALYWYRQSLGQGLEFLIYFQGNSAPDKSGLPSDRFSAERTGGSVSTLTIQRTQQEDSAVYLCASSLGQNSPLHFGNGTRLTVT.